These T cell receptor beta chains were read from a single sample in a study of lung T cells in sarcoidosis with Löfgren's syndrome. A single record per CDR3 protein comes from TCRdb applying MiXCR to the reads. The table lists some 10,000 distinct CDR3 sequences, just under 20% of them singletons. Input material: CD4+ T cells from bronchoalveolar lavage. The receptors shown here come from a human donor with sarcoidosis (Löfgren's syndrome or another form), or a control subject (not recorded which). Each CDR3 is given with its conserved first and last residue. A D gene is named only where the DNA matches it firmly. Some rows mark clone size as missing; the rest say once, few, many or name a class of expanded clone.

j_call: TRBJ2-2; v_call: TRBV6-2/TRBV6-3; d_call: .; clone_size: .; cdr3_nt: TGTGCCAGCAGTCTCAGACGGGAGACCGGGGAGCTGTCTTTT; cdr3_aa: CASSLRRETGELSF
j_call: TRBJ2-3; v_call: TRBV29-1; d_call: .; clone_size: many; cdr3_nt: TGCAGCGTTGTCGATAATCGGGGATCGGGCACAGATACGCAGTATTTT; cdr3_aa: CSVVDNRGSGTDTQYF
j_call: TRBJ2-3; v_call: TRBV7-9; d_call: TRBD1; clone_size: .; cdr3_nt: TGTGCCAGCAGCAGCGAGGGGGCCATCACAGATACGCAGTATTTT; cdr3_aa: CASSSEGAITDTQYF
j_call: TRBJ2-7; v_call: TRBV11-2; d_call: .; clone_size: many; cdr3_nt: TGTGCCAGCAGCTTAAATAGGTTCTACGAGCAGTACTTC; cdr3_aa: CASSLNRFYEQYF
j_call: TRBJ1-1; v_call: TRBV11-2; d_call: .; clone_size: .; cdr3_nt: TGTGCCAGCAGCTCTGGGACGGGTGGCACTGAGGCTCTCTTT; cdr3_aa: CASSSGTGGTEALF
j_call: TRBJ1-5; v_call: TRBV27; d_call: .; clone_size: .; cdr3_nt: TGTGCCAGCACCAAGACAGGAGGTATCAGTCAGCCCCAGCATTTT; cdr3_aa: CASTKTGGISQPQHF
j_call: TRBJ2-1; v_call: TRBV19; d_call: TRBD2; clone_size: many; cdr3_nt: TGTGCCAGTAGTAAACGGGGGGTATCCTCCTACAATGAGCAGTTCTTC; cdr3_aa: CASSKRGVSSYNEQFF
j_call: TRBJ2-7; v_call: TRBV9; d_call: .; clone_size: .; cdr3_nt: TGTGCCAGCAGCGTCTCGGGGCGAAACTACGAGCAGTACTTC; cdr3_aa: CASSVSGRNYEQYF
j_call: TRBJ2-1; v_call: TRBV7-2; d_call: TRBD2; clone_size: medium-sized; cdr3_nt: TGTGCCAGCAGCTTTATAGCGGGGGGTTCCTACAATGAGCAGTTCTTC; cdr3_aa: CASSFIAGGSYNEQFF
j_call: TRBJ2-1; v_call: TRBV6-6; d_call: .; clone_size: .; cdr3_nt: TGTGCCAGCAGTTACGTAGGGCTGAGCTCCTACAATGAGCAGTTCTTC; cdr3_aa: CASSYVGLSSYNEQFF
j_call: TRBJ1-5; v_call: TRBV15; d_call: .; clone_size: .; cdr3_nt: TGTGCCATCAGAAGAGCCGACAGAAATCAGCCCCAGCATTTT; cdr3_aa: CAIRRADRNQPQHF
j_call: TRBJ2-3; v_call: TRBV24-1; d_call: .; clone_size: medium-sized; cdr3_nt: TGTGCCACCAGTGATTTTGATTGGACAGCGATTAGCACAGATACGCAGTATTTT; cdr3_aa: CATSDFDWTAISTDTQYF
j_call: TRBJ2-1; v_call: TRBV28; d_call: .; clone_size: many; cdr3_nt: TGTGCCAGCAGGTGGGACGTTAACAATGAGCAGTTCTTC; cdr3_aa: CASRWDVNNEQFF
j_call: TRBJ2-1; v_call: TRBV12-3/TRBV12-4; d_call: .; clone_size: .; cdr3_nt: TGTGCCAGCAGTTTACAGGGTGGGATCGATGAGCAGTTCTTC; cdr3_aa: CASSLQGGIDEQFF
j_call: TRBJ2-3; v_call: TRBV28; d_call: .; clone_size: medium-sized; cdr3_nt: TGTGCCAGCAGTCCTAGGGGGTTGGGCACAGATACGCAGTATTTT; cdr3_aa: CASSPRGLGTDTQYF
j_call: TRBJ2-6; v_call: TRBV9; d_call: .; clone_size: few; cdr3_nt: TGTGCCAGCAGCGAACACCGGGACACCAACTCTGGGGCCAACGTCCTGACTTTC; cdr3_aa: CASSEHRDTNSGANVLTF